The 32 T cell receptor beta chains in this list originate from one sample, sequenced in a study of blood T cells in healthy people across ages. PCR was performed a second time for 7 to 11 cycles using a sample-barcoded 5' primer and a J-beta primer mix. One entry per CDR3 protein, called by TCRdb with MiXCR from the 5' RACE reads. The sample comprises fewer than 700,000 distinct CDR3 sequences, around 43% of which are singletons, and approximately 31% rests with the top ten. Sequences were obtained from blood. These receptor sequences come from a man aged 80 or over in good health.

Here the CDR3 DNA reads TGCGCCAGCAGTGATCCTTCCCAAGAGACCCAGTACTTC. Protein product: CASSDPSQETQYF. This sequence joins TRBV10-1 and TRBJ2-5; D not resolved. V gave up 3 bases and J gave up 1 base, with 6 bases separating them. CDR1 and CDR2 (germline): WNHNN, SYGVQD (reference sequence). The CDR3 is made up of 13 amino acids.

This rearrangement joins TRBV2 to TRBJ2-7; the match to TRBD1 covers 8 bases. Trimming removed 1 base from V and 2 bases from J; junction bases left unmatched: 1. This CDR3 contains 14 residues. Germline V gives CDR1 SNHLY, CDR2 FYNNEI. In DNA form, the CDR3 reads TGTGCCAGCAGTGAAGAACAGGGGGCCTACGAGCAGTACTTC. Translated: CASSEEQGAYEQYF.

The chain employs TRBV5-1 and TRBJ2-5; TRBD1 aligns across 8 bases. CDR1 and CDR2 (germline): SGHRS, YFSETQ. The V gene end was trimmed by 4 bases and the J gene end by 4 bases; junction bases not matched to a gene: 6. The CDR3 runs 14 residues. CDR3 residues: CASSLRTGLETQYF. In nucleotides, the CDR3 is TGCGCCAGCAGCCTACGGACAGGGCTAGAGACCCAGTACTTC. The whole variable domain, remainder taken from reference TRBV5-1 and TRBJ2-5, is KAGVTQTPRYLIKTRGQQVTLSCSPISGHRSVSWYQQTPGQGLQFLFEYFSETQRNKGNFPGRFSGRQFSNSRSEMNVSTLELGDSALYLCASSLRTGLETQYFGPGTRLLVL.

This chain uses TRBV7-8 with TRBJ2-7, with 8 bases fitting TRBD1. V lost 5 bases and J lost 1; bases outside the gene matches: 10. Germline CDR1 SGHVS, CDR2 FQNEAQ. The length of the CDR3 is 16 residues. The CDR3: CASSRGQGSFSYEQYF. The DNA for the CDR3 is TGTGCCAGCAGCCGAGGACAGGGATCGTTTTCCTACGAGCAGTACTTC.

This clonotype was seen a handful of times. The chain couples TRBV7-9 to TRBJ2-3, with D perhaps matching TRBD1 or TRBD2 (5 bases each). The CDR3 totals 15 residues. Trimming removed 5 bases at V and 0 bases at J, with 12 bases between. The germline gives CDR1 SEHNR, CDR2 FQNEAQ (reference sequence). The CDR3 coding sequence is TGTGCCAGCAGCCCCAAGGGACCAAGCACAGATACGCAGTATTTT. It is translated as CASSPKGPSTDTQYF.

The chain employs TRBV11-2 and TRBJ2-1; TRBD1 aligns across 9 bases. This CDR3 comprises 15 residues. Germline lookup yields CDR1 SGHAT and CDR2 FQNNGV. V was clipped by 0 bases and J by 12 bases; unmatched bases: 9. CDR3 residues: CASSLEGTGRLVQFF. The CDR3 DNA reads TGTGCCAGCAGCTTAGAGGGGACAGGGAGGTTGGTGCAGTTCTTC.

Details on this clonotype: This may stem from a read error, because a much larger clone lies one nucleotide away. This chain joins TRBV6-2 or TRBV6-3 and TRBJ2-6; TRBD2 matches at 7 bases. The length of the CDR3 is 16 residues. Germline values: CDR1 MNHEY, CDR2 SVGEGT. DNA for the CDR3: TGTGCCAGCAGTTACTCGGGGGGGTCTGGGACCAACGTCCTGACTTTC. Protein sequence: CASSYSGGSGTNVLTF.

V is TRBV12-3 or TRBV12-4 and J is TRBJ2-3; D is unclear. This CDR3 is 14 amino acids long. The V and J ends lost 2 bases and 4 bases respectively, with 10 bases between them. The CDR3 DNA is TGTGCCAGCAGTTTAAGGACGAAAGCAGATACGCAGTATTTT. Translating gives CASSLRTKADTQYF.

The rearrangement links TRBV20-1 to TRBJ2-4; 7 nucleotides match TRBD1. Germline V CDR1 and CDR2: DFQATT, SNEGSKA (reference sequence). The CDR3 sequence is 14 residues long. V trimming: 2 bases; J trimming: 8 bases; junction bases outside the gene matches: 9. CDR3 nucleotides: TGCAGTGCTAGACACCGGACAGGTGGGGACATTCAGTACTTC. Encoded protein: CSARHRTGGDIQYF.

Many counts were recorded for this clonotype. The chain uses TRBV11-2 and TRBJ2-5; 7 bases line up with TRBD1. The length of the CDR3 is 14 residues. Trimming removed 5 bases from V and 5 bases from J; junction bases left unmatched: 8. Germline V lookup: CDR1 SGHAT, CDR2 FQNNGV. The DNA of the CDR3 is TGTGCCAGCAGCAGATCGACAGGGACGGAGACCCAGTACTTC. Translating gives CASSRSTGTETQYF.

Only a few counts were recorded for this clonotype. The CDR3 DNA reads TGTGCCAGCAGTTTACCAGGGGGTGGGTATGGCAATTCACCCCTCCACTTT. It is translated as CASSLPGGGYGNSPLHF. The V gene is TRBV28, the J gene TRBJ1-6, with TRBD1 identical over 7 bases. V shed 2 bases, J shed 7 bases, and the junction held 11 bases outside the gene matches. CDR1 MDHEN and CDR2 SYDVKM come from the germline V gene. This CDR3 is 17 amino acids long. Filled out from reference TRBV28 and TRBJ1-6, the complete variable domain reads DVKVTQSSRYLVKRTGEKVFLECVQDMDHENMFWYRQDPGLGLRLIYFSYDVKMKEKGDIPEGYSVSREKKERFSLILESASTNQTSMYLCASSLPGGGYGNSPLHFGNGTRLTVT.

This clonotype occurred many times. The rearrangement links TRBV12-3 or TRBV12-4 to TRBJ1-2; D might be TRBD1 (5 bases). The CDR3 is 13 amino acids. Trimming left V 0 bases short and J 8 bases short, with 10 bases between. The CDR3 DNA reads as TGTGCCAGCAGTTTAGCAGGAGACAGCGGCTACACCTTC. Translated: CASSLAGDSGYTF.

The J gene is TRBJ2-1, the V gene TRBV6-2 or TRBV6-3; a weak D match, TRBD2 (6 bases). The length of the CDR3 is 17 residues. The germline V gene has CDR1 MNHEY and CDR2 SVGEGT. The ends were cut back, 2 bases at V and 8 bases at J, with 22 bases in the middle. CDR3 DNA sequence: TGTGCCAGCAGTTACACTCAGCGGGCCCTGGGCGTAGATGAGCAGTTCTTC. Its translation: CASSYTQRALGVDEQFF.

The chain uses TRBV25-1 and TRBJ1-2; perhaps TRBD1 as D (5 bases). V shed 4 bases and J shed 7 bases, with 13 bases lying between them. The CDR3 is 13 residues long. Germline loops: CDR1 MGHDK, CDR2 SYGVNS. CDR3 sequence reads: CASSVGALGGYTF. Here the CDR3 DNA reads TGTGCCAGCAGTGTAGGGGCCCTGGGTGGCTACACCTTC.

This clonotype has a handful of counts. Given a much more abundant clone one base away, this may be a read error. The chain links TRBV20-1 to TRBJ2-5; D is uncertain. This CDR3 is built from 11 residues. Germline lookup yields CDR1 DFQATT and CDR2 SNEGSKA (reference sequence). V lost 3 bases, J lost 11 bases, and 13 bases lay in between. The CDR3 reads CSARANLAQYF. The CDR3 DNA sequence: TGCAGTGCTAGGGCAAACCTGGCGCAGTACTTC.

CDR3 nucleotide sequence: TGCGCCAGCAGCCAAGGGGGGAGATGGAGCTCCTACAATGAGCAGTTCTTC. It is translated as CASSQGGRWSSYNEQFF. V is TRBV4-3 and J is TRBJ2-1; possibly TRBD1 or TRBD2 for D (5 bases each). With 1 base removed from V and 0 bases from J, the gap between germline ends came to 13 bases. Germline CDR1 is LGHNA and CDR2 is YSLEER. CDR3 length equals 17 residues.

The chain links TRBV29-1 to TRBJ2-7; D remains unclear. Trimming stripped 5 bases from V and 3 bases from J, with 14 bases between. The V gene's germline CDR1 is SQVTM and CDR2 ANQGSEA. The CDR3 runs to 13 residues. CDR3 bases: TGCAGCGTTACCCTCGACAAAAACTACGAGCAGTACTTC. It translates to CSVTLDKNYEQYF.

This clonotype occurred a few times. V is TRBV3-1 and J is TRBJ1-4, with D hard to call. V lost 0 bases and J lost 8, with 13 bases in between. Per the germline V gene, CDR1 is LGHDT and CDR2 is YNNKEL (reference sequence). The CDR3 extends over 15 amino acids. The CDR3 loop reads CASSQDTQMGEKLFF. The CDR3 coding sequence is TGTGCCAGCAGCCAAGATACACAGATGGGGGAAAAACTGTTTTTT.

The chain recombines TRBV11-1 with TRBJ2-7, with D unclear. The V end lost 5 bases, the J end lost 3 bases, and 8 bases lay between the germline ends. The CDR3 sequence is 12 residues long. CDR1 is SGHAT, CDR2 FQDESV, per germline (reference sequence). The CDR3 loop is CASSPKDYEQYF. CDR3 nucleotide sequence: TGTGCCAGCAGCCCCAAAGACTACGAGCAGTACTTC.

The J gene is TRBJ2-5, the V gene TRBV29-1; 13 bases map to TRBD2. Germline assignment: CDR1 SQVTM and CDR2 ANQGSEA. CDR3 size: 14 residues. V trimming: 7 bases; J trimming: 11 bases; junction bases outside the gene matches: 13. CDR3 sequence (DNA): TGCAGCGCAAAACGGACTAGCGGGGGTTATGAGCAGTACTTC. It is translated as CSAKRTSGGYEQYF.

This clonotype was picked up many times. The chain links TRBV27 to TRBJ2-7, with D possibly TRBD1 on 6 matching bases. Germline V lookup: CDR1 MNHEY, CDR2 SMNVEV (reference sequence). Trimming removed 7 bases from V and 2 bases from J, with 24 bases in between. The CDR3 loop spans 17 amino acids. DNA for the CDR3: TGTGCCAGCACCCTGGGGACATCTATCCTCTGGCCCTACGAGCAGTACTTC. Protein: CASTLGTSILWPYEQYF.

The chain employs TRBV10-3 and TRBJ2-1; D may correspond to TRBD1 or TRBD2 (5 bases each). V was clipped by 3 bases and J by 4 bases, with 13 bases between them. The CDR3 sequence is 15 residues long. The germline gives CDR1 ENHRY, CDR2 SYGVKD. The CDR3: CAISDSGTEYNEQFF. The DNA of the CDR3 is TGTGCCATCAGTGATTCCGGGACCGAATACAATGAGCAGTTCTTC.

V and J are TRBV12-3 or TRBV12-4 and TRBJ1-1; D is uncertain. Trimming removed 5 bases from V and 1 base from J, with 8 bases in between. The CDR3 is made up of 13 amino acids. The CDR3 spells CASSVFTNTEAFF. The CDR3 DNA follows: TGTGCCAGCAGTGTATTCACGAACACTGAAGCTTTCTTT.

The chain employs TRBV29-1 and TRBJ2-3, with 8 bases fitting TRBD1. Losses at the gene ends were 7 bases for V and 2 bases for J; bases not matched to a gene: 5. The CDR3 has 13 amino acids. Germline lookup yields CDR1 SQVTM and CDR2 ANQGSEA. CDR3 coding DNA: TGCAGCGCGCGGACAGGGAACACAGATACGCAGTATTTT. Protein sequence: CSARTGNTDTQYF.

The table lists this clonotype with a few counts. The V call is TRBV21-1, the J call TRBJ1-2; TRBD1 is taken as the D call from the table, unchecked against the DNA. TRBV21-1 is annotated as a pseudogene. This CDR3 comprises 18 residues. CDR3 region: CASSKAHLPGGGYCGYTF. The CDR3 DNA sequence: TGTGCCAGCAGCAAAGCTCACCTCCCGGGCGGGGGCTATTGTGGCTACACCTTC.

The chain joins TRBV15 to TRBJ1-6, with D tentatively TRBD1 (5 bases). CDR3 size: 14 residues. V was trimmed by 0 bases and J by 10 bases, leaving 10 bases between them. In germline, CDR1 is LNHNV, CDR2 YYDKDF (reference sequence). The CDR3, as DNA: TGTGCCACCAGCAGAGAAGGGGTTCGGTCACCCCTCCACTTT. Amino acids: CATSREGVRSPLHF.

This clonotype was seen more than once but under ten times. The V and J genes are TRBV28 and TRBJ1-1; D perhaps matches TRBD1 (5 bases). V was pared by 6 bases and J by 2 bases, with 10 bases between. In germline, CDR1 is MDHEN, CDR2 SYDVKM. The CDR3 is 13 amino acids. CDR3 sequence (DNA): TGTGCCAGCAGGGTAGGGGTTAACACTGAAGCTTTCTTT. This sequence encodes CASRVGVNTEAFF.

The V call is TRBV6-4, the J call TRBJ2-5; 10 bases map to TRBD1. TRBJ2-1 matches the DNA end more closely, so the J call is doubtful. Per germline, CDR1 MRHNA and CDR2 SNTAGT. The CDR3 covers 15 residues. CDR3: CANTGTGENQETQFF. DNA for the CDR3: TGTGCCAACACGGGGACAGGGGAGAACCAAGAGACCCAGTTCTTC.

This clonotype was seen more than once but under ten times. The chain links TRBV11-3 to TRBJ2-4; 7 nucleotides agree with TRBD2. Near its end, the DNA agrees better with TRBJ2-7, so the J call may be wrong. The CDR3 is 15 residues long. CDR1 is SGHNT and CDR2 is YENEEA in the germline V gene. CDR3 bases: TGTGCCAGCAGCTTACGGAGCGGGGATTCCTACGAGCAGTACTTC. It specifies CASSLRSGDSYEQYF.

The chain combines TRBV7-2 with TRBJ2-5, with 8 bases identical to TRBD1. Trimming removed 3 bases from V and 4 bases from J; junction bases left unmatched: 4. In germline, CDR1 is SGHTA, CDR2 FQGNSA. The CDR3 is 14 residues long. The CDR3 nucleotides are TGTGCCAGCAGCTTTGACAGGGGACCAGAGACCCAGTACTTC. Protein product: CASSFDRGPETQYF.

The rearrangement links TRBV12-5 to TRBJ2-6; TRBD1 matches at 7 bases. The CDR3 extends over 18 amino acids. The germline gives CDR1 LGHNT, CDR2 FRNRAP. V lost 3 bases, J lost 7 bases, and 15 bases stayed unmatched. The CDR3 region is CASGFSPGYRGEANVLTF. The CDR3 region has the DNA TGTGCTAGTGGTTTCTCTCCTGGATACAGGGGTGAAGCCAACGTCCTGACTTTC.

This clonotype was observed a few times. This chain uses TRBV4-3 with TRBJ2-5; 8 nucleotides line up with TRBD2. The V segment lost 4 bases and the J segment 1 base; nucleotides outside the gene matches: 5. Looked up from germline, CDR1 is LGHNA and CDR2 is YSLEER. The CDR3 covers 15 residues. The CDR3 is CASSRTTSAQETQYF. CDR3 coding DNA: TGCGCCAGCAGCCGAACGACTAGCGCCCAAGAGACCCAGTACTTC.